These 7 T cell receptor beta chains share one sample of origin, sequenced in a study of blood T cell repertoires in COVID-19. Assay used: immunoSEQ multiplex PCR; TCRdb lists only in-frame clones, some missing. The sample holds 45,000 to 55,000 clones; 68% are singletons and the top ten take about 9%. Material for sequencing was peripheral blood. The receptors come from a woman between 65 and 79 years old with acute or convalescent COVID-19.

The V and J genes are TRBV24-1 and TRBJ2-3; D might be TRBD2 (5 bases). This CDR3 contains 16 residues. V dropped 4 bases and J dropped 0 bases, with 13 bases sitting between them. The germline CDR1 and CDR2 sequences are KGHDR and SFDVKD. The CDR3 loop reads CATSDRMTTSTDTQYF. The DNA of the CDR3 is TGTGCCACCAGTGACCGAATGACTACGAGCACAGATACGCAGTATTTT.

The rearrangement uses TRBV12-3 or TRBV12-4 and TRBJ2-3, with a tentative D call TRBD2 (5 bases). The CDR3 has 12 residues. Between the trimmed V and J ends, which lost 2 bases and 11 bases, there was a span of 11 bases. CDR3 sequence: CASSLTRSGQYF. CDR3 nucleotide sequence: TGTGCCAGCAGTTTAACTAGAAGCGGGCAGTATTTT.

The chain has TRBV4-1 and TRBJ1-2, with 8 nucleotides matching TRBD1. The CDR3 is made up of 18 amino acids. Germline lookup yields CDR1 MGHRA and CDR2 YSYEKL. Unmatched junction bases numbered 12, after V lost 3 bases and J lost 0 bases. The CDR3 reads CASSHPRTGRSTNYGYTF. In DNA, the CDR3 is TGCGCCAGCAGCCACCCCAGGACAGGGAGGTCGACTAACTATGGCTACACCTTC.

This clone is classed as medium-sized (0.01 to 0.1%). The chain joins TRBV6-4 to TRBJ2-1, with TRBD1 matching over 7 bases. Germline CDR1 reads MRHNA; CDR2 reads SNTAGT. The CDR3 has 14 residues. Trimming removed 4 bases from V and 6 bases from J; junction bases left unmatched: 6. CDR3 amino acids: CASSGDRESNEQFF. The CDR3 DNA sequence: TGTGCCAGCAGTGGAGACAGGGAGAGCAATGAGCAGTTCTTC.

The chain links TRBV11-2 to TRBJ1-4; 7 bases are a match to TRBD1. This CDR3 has 13 amino acids. V lost 3 bases to trimming and J lost 8 bases; unmatched junction nucleotides: 3. The germline V gene has CDR1 SGHAT and CDR2 FQNNGV. The CDR3 nucleotides read TGTGCCAGCAGCTTCATACAGGGGGAAAAACTGTTTTTT. This sequence encodes CASSFIQGEKLFF. The whole variable domain, filled in from reference TRBV11-2 and TRBJ1-4, reads EAGVAQSPRYKIIEKRQSVAFWCNPISGHATLYWYQQILGQGPKLLIQFQNNGVVDDSQLPKDRFSAERLKGVDSTLKIQPAKLEDSAVYLCASSFIQGEKLFFGSGTQLSVL.

In its sample, this clone was seen a few times. The chain carries TRBV18 and TRBJ1-2, with D hard to call. Trimming removed 3 bases at V and 1 base at J, with 12 bases between. This CDR3 contains 15 residues. Per the germline V gene, CDR1 is KGHSH and CDR2 is LQKENI. In nucleotides, the CDR3 is TGTGCCAGCTCACCGTCGCAGGAACTTAACTATGGCTACACCTTC. It codes for CASSPSQELNYGYTF.

In this sample, this clone turned up a few times. The rearrangement links TRBV6-1 to TRBJ1-2; tentative D call: TRBD1 (6 bases). CDR3 length: 14 residues. The V gene lost 2 bases and the J gene lost 8 bases, with 15 bases spanning the gap. CDR1 and CDR2 from the germline V gene are MNHNS and SASEGT. The CDR3 here is CASSELAGVEGYTF. The CDR3, as DNA: TGTGCCAGCAGTGAATTGGCAGGGGTGGAGGGCTACACCTTC.